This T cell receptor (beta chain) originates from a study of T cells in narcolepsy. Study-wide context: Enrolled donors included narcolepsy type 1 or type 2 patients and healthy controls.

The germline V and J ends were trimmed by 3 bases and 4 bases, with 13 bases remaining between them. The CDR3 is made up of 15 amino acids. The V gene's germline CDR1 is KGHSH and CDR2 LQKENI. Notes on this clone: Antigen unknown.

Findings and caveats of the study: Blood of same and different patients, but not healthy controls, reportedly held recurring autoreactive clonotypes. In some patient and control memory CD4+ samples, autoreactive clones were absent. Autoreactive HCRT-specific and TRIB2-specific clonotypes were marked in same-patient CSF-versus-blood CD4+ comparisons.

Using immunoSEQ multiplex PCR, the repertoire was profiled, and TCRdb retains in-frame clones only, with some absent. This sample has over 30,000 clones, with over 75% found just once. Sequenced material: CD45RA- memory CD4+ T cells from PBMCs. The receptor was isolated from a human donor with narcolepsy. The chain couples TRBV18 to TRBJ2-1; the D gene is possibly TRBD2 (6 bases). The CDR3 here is CASSPGGSGYNEQFF. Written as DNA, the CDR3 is TGTGCCAGCTCACCCGGAGGGAGCGGGTACAATGAGCAGTTCTTC.